The 30 T cell receptor beta chains presented below share a single source sample, sequenced in a study of blood T cell repertoires in COVID-19. Method: immunoSEQ multiplex PCR; TCRdb's copy keeps in-frame clones and lacks some. The table includes about 130,000 clones, roughly four fifths detected once. The sample comprised PBMCs or T cells enriched from blood (not recorded which). These TCRs come from a man between 35 and 55 years old with acute COVID-19.

The CDR3 sequence: CASSFQGATRGANVLTF. DNA of the CDR3: TGTGCCAGCAGCTTCCAGGGGGCGACGCGAGGGGCCAACGTCCTGACTTTC. The chain couples TRBV5-7 to TRBJ2-6, with 8 bases fitting TRBD1. TRBV5-7 is known as an ORF, though its function is uncertain. Trimming cost V 2 bases and J 4 bases; bases outside gene matches: 8. The CDR3 is 17 residues long.

V usage is TRBV11-2 and J usage is TRBJ2-2, with D uncertain. This CDR3 spans 14 amino acids. Trimming removed 3 bases at V and 1 base at J, with 6 bases between. Germline loops: CDR1 SGHAT, CDR2 FQNNGV. The CDR3 sequence: CASSFRRNTGELFF. Written as DNA, the CDR3 is TGTGCCAGCAGCTTTCGGAGGAACACCGGGGAGCTGTTTTTT.

This chain connects TRBV19 to TRBJ2-2; 11 bases are a match to TRBD1. Germline V gene data show CDR1 as LNHDA and CDR2 as SQIVND (reference sequence). The CDR3 has 17 residues. The V and J ends lost 10 bases and 3 bases, in that order; junction bases with no gene match: 13. Here the CDR3 reads CATRDRGRGLDTGELFF. The CDR3 nucleotides read TGTGCCACACGGGACAGGGGGAGAGGGTTAGACACCGGGGAGCTGTTTTTT.

On this clone: A read error may account for a junction end that differs from germline. The gene calls are TRBV19 and TRBJ1-5, with 11 bases that match TRBD1. Germline CDR1 is LNHDA and CDR2 is SQIVND (reference sequence). The CDR3 loop spans 15 amino acids. The CDR3 bases are TGTGCCAGTAGGATAGGACAGGGGGCTAGTCAGCCCCAGCATTTT. It translates to CASRIGQGASQPQHF.

The CDR3 loop reads CASTSGSGETQYF. CDR3 coding DNA: TGCGCCAGTACTAGCGGGAGTGGTGAGACCCAGTACTTC. The chain uses TRBV5-1 and TRBJ2-5; 11 bases map to TRBD2. The CDR3 is made up of 13 amino acids. Germline V gives CDR1 SGHRS, CDR2 YFSETQ. With 8 bases clipped from V and 5 bases from J, the junction kept 5 bases outside the gene matches.

J is TRBJ1-1 and V is TRBV6-5; D is unresolved. CDR3 length: 16 amino acids. Germline assignment: CDR1 MNHEY and CDR2 SVGAGI. Trimming shortened V by 0 bases and J by 6 bases, and 17 bases separated the two germline ends. CDR3 DNA: TGTGCCAGCAGTTACTCGCGGGCGACGGATGGCGCTGAAGCTTTCTTT. Translated: CASSYSRATDGAEAFF.

The chain uses TRBV3-1 (or the pseudogene TRBV3-2) and TRBJ1-2; 7 positions match TRBD1. This CDR3 region has 14 residues. The germline V gene encodes CDR1 LGHDT and CDR2 YNNKEL (reference sequence). Germline trimming cut 3 bases from V and 8 bases from J; bases unmatched to any gene: 9. The CDR3 region has the DNA TGTGCCAGCAGCCACTCCGGGACAGAGGGGGGCTACACCTTC. This gives the protein CASSHSGTEGGYTF.

The chain recombines TRBV5-4 with TRBJ2-7; D ambiguous. V was clipped by 0 bases and J by 3 bases, with 10 bases between them. Germline V CDR1 and CDR2: SGHNT, YYREEE (reference sequence). This CDR3 region has 14 residues. The CDR3 nucleotides read TGTGCCAGCAGCTTGGGAGGCAGAAGCTACGAGCAGTACTTC. It specifies CASSLGGRSYEQYF.

The chain recombines TRBV2 with TRBJ1-1; 7 bases align to TRBD1. The V gene's germline CDR1 is SNHLY and CDR2 FYNNEI. This CDR3 is built from 13 residues. V lost 8 bases to trimming and J lost 1 base; unmatched junction nucleotides: 4. Here the CDR3 DNA reads TGTGCCAGCGCAGGGGGAAGGAACACTGAAGCTTTCTTT. It codes for CASAGGRNTEAFF.

This clone was seen a single time. As DNA, the CDR3 is TGTGCCAGCAGCCAACAGGGGGGCGAGCAGTACTTC. It yields the protein CASSQQGGEQYF. This sequence joins TRBV6-5 and TRBJ2-7; TRBD1 aligns across 8 bases. CDR3 length equals 12 residues. V lost 6 bases and J lost 6; bases outside the gene matches: 4. Per the germline V gene, CDR1 is MNHEY and CDR2 is SVGAGI.

This clone turned up a few times. The rearrangement joins TRBV19 to TRBJ1-1; 7 nucleotides match TRBD1. Germline trimming cut 4 bases from V and 1 base from J; bases unmatched to any gene: 3. Germline-derived CDR1 and CDR2 are LNHDA and SQIVND (reference sequence). The CDR3 covers 14 residues. The CDR3 nucleotides are TGTGCCAGTAGTACGGGACAGACGAACACTGAAGCTTTCTTT. Amino acids: CASSTGQTNTEAFF.

The CDR3 DNA reads TGCAGCGTTGAAGACACGACAGGGGGCTACTATGGCTACACCTTC. It specifies CSVEDTTGGYYGYTF. V usage is TRBV29-1 and J usage is TRBJ1-2, with 10 bases matching TRBD1. The CDR3 has 15 amino acids. The V segment lost 0 bases and the J segment 3 bases; nucleotides outside the gene matches: 4. Germline V lookup: CDR1 SQVTM, CDR2 ANQGSEA.

This clone turned up a few times. The chain combines TRBV11-3 with TRBJ2-3; D may be TRBD1 (5 bases). Germline V lookup: CDR1 SGHNT, CDR2 YENEEA. The V gene lost 5 bases and the J gene lost 0 bases, with 18 bases spanning the gap. The CDR3 is 17 amino acids. As DNA, the CDR3 is TGTGCCAGCAGCCCAGGGCTAGGAATACCTAGCACAGATACGCAGTATTTT. Translating gives CASSPGLGIPSTDTQYF.

The gene calls are TRBV20-1 and TRBJ2-7, with a tentative D call TRBD2 (5 bases). The ends were cut back, 4 bases at V and 3 bases at J, with 16 bases in the middle. This CDR3 is 14 amino acids long. The germline V gene has CDR1 DFQATT and CDR2 SNEGSKA (reference sequence). The CDR3 DNA sequence: TGCAGTGCTACTGAGACTATGATGAACTACGAGCAGTACTTC. This translates into CSATETMMNYEQYF.

J is TRBJ1-5 and V is TRBV4-2; 9 positions agree with TRBD1. The CDR3 contains 16 residues. The V segment lost 1 base and the J segment 6 bases; nucleotides outside the gene matches: 7. The germline V gene encodes CDR1 LGHNA and CDR2 YNFKEQ. The CDR3 reads CASSQAPGQGGQPQHF. CDR3 coding DNA: TGTGCCAGCAGCCAAGCTCCGGGACAGGGCGGTCAGCCCCAGCATTTT.

J is TRBJ2-3 and V is TRBV5-1; 7 bases map to TRBD2. V trimming: 0 bases; J trimming: 5 bases; junction bases outside the gene matches: 9. CDR1 and CDR2 from the germline V gene are SGHRS and YFSETQ. This CDR3 contains 16 residues. The CDR3: CASSLATSNFLDTQYF. For the CDR3, the DNA is TGCGCCAGCAGCTTGGCGACTAGCAATTTTCTAGATACGCAGTATTTT.

About this clone itself: Additional DNA sequences in this sample encode the identical CDR3. The chain recombines TRBV28 with TRBJ1-2, with 9 bases identical to TRBD1. This CDR3 has 12 amino acids. The V segment lost 9 bases and the J segment 6 bases; nucleotides outside the gene matches: 5. Germline V gene lookup returns CDR1 MDHEN and CDR2 SYDVKM. The CDR3 nucleotides are TGTGCCAGTTCCGGGACAGGGAATGGCTACACCTTC. Protein sequence: CASSGTGNGYTF.

This clone showed up just a few times. The chain is built from TRBV5-5 and TRBJ2-3; 9 bases line up with TRBD2. In germline, CDR1 is SGHKS, CDR2 YYEKEE (reference sequence). The J segment lost 2 bases and the V segment lost 4 bases, leaving 8 bases of the junction unmatched. The length of the CDR3 is 16 residues. Written as DNA, the CDR3 is TGTGCCAGCAGCCGGGGAGGCGGGGGGGCCACAGATACGCAGTATTTT. It is translated as CASSRGGGGATDTQYF.

The chain links TRBV6-6 to TRBJ2-7; 8 positions agree with TRBD2. J gave up 1 base and V 7 bases, and 9 bases lay outside the gene matches. Germline loops: CDR1 MNHNY, CDR2 SVGAGI (reference sequence). The CDR3 has 15 residues. The CDR3 nucleotides read TGTGCCAGCACCCCCGGGACTAGGGGATCCTACGAGCAGTACTTC. This sequence encodes CASTPGTRGSYEQYF.

This clone was recorded a few times. This chain joins TRBV5-1 and TRBJ2-3, with no clear D. The CDR3 length is 14 residues. Germline V gene lookup returns CDR1 SGHRS and CDR2 YFSETQ. V was trimmed by 1 base and J by 2 bases, leaving 8 bases between them. The CDR3 region has the DNA TGCGCCAGCAGCTTGCCAGATACCACAGATACGCAGTATTTT. Protein sequence: CASSLPDTTDTQYF. The full variable domain, completed using reference TRBV5-1 and TRBJ2-3, is KAGVTQTPRYLIKTRGQQVTLSCSPISGHRSVSWYQQTPGQGLQFLFEYFSETQRNKGNFPGRFSGRQFSNSRSEMNVSTLELGDSALYLCASSLPDTTDTQYFGPGTRLTVL.

The chain's CDR3 is CAISESQGASYEQYF. In DNA, the CDR3 is TGTGCCATCAGTGAGTCGCAGGGGGCCTCCTACGAGCAGTACTTC. The V call is TRBV10-3, the J call TRBJ2-7; 8 bases match TRBD1. Germline V gene data show CDR1 as ENHRY and CDR2 as SYGVKD. J lost 0 bases, V lost 0 bases, and 1 base had no gene match. The CDR3 sequence is 15 residues long.

The chain carries TRBV19 and TRBJ1-1; the D gene is possibly TRBD1 (5 bases). Germline assignment: CDR1 LNHDA and CDR2 SQIVND (reference sequence). V was trimmed by 5 bases and J by 4 bases, leaving 11 bases between them. The CDR3 sequence is 13 residues long. This CDR3 is CASSFGQSTEAFF. CDR3 sequence (DNA): TGTGCCAGTAGTTTTGGACAAAGCACTGAAGCTTTCTTT.

The rearrangement uses TRBV28 and TRBJ2-1; 10 bases agree with TRBD2. Trimming at V came to 3 bases and at J to 10 bases, leaving 6 bases not matched to a gene. The CDR3 loop spans 14 amino acids. The V gene's germline CDR1 is MDHEN and CDR2 SYDVKM. In DNA, the CDR3 is TGTGCCAGCAGTTTGCTAGCGGGAGAATGGGAGCAGTTCTTC. Amino acid sequence: CASSLLAGEWEQFF.

The chain couples TRBV10-2 to TRBJ1-1; the D is unclear. CDR1 and CDR2 from the germline V gene are WSHSY and SAAADI. V shed 8 bases and J shed 5 bases, with 12 bases lying between them. The CDR3 is made up of 12 amino acids. This CDR3 reads CASLERVTEAFF. CDR3 sequence (DNA): TGCGCCAGCCTGGAGAGAGTGACTGAAGCTTTCTTT.

About this clone: At the DNA level, this CDR3 is encoded by other sequences in the same sample as well. The chain is built from TRBV5-1 and TRBJ1-1; 7 bases line up with TRBD1. This CDR3 spans 13 amino acids. In germline, CDR1 is SGHRS, CDR2 YFSETQ. J was trimmed by 3 bases and V by 5 bases; bases with no gene match: 4. The CDR3 reads CASSSQGDTEAFF. DNA for the CDR3: TGCGCCAGCAGTTCTCAGGGGGACACTGAAGCTTTCTTT.

This clone was recorded a few times. The V call is TRBV11-3, the J call TRBJ2-5; tentative D call: TRBD2 (6 bases). The V and J ends lost 2 bases and 4 bases respectively, with 17 bases between them. CDR3 length equals 16 residues. CDR1 and CDR2 (germline): SGHNT, YENEEA. The CDR3 loop reads CASSLNRLDYRETQYF. The CDR3 nucleotides read TGTGCCAGCAGCTTAAATCGACTAGACTACCGAGAGACCCAGTACTTC.

The V gene is TRBV6-5, the J gene TRBJ1-2; 8 nucleotides line up with TRBD1. This CDR3 spans 13 amino acids. After removal of 6 bases from V and 7 bases from J, the junction contained 7 bases not matched to a gene. Germline CDR1 is MNHEY and CDR2 is SVGAGI. CDR3 in DNA: TGTGCCAGCAGCCCCGACAGGGGTAGTGGCTACACCTTC. Translated, it gives CASSPDRGSGYTF.

V and J are TRBV24-1 and TRBJ1-2, with 9 bases matching TRBD1. The germline V gene encodes CDR1 KGHDR and CDR2 SFDVKD. This CDR3 has 12 amino acids. Trimming at V came to 3 bases and at J to 14 bases, leaving 6 bases not matched to a gene. CDR3 coding DNA: TGTGCCACCAGTGATACACAGGGGGCGCAAACCTTC. Protein product: CATSDTQGAQTF.

This chain connects TRBV28 to TRBJ2-5; a possible D gene is TRBD1 (5 bases). V lost 2 bases, J lost 5 bases, and 9 bases lay in between. Germline V gene data show CDR1 as MDHEN and CDR2 as SYDVKM. CDR3 length: 13 residues. CDR3 sequence reads: CASSLGAVETQYF. CDR3 in DNA: TGTGCCAGCAGTTTAGGGGCGGTGGAGACCCAGTACTTC.

The chain joins TRBV7-2 to TRBJ2-7, with unresolved D. This CDR3 region has 12 residues. Looked up from germline, CDR1 is SGHTA and CDR2 is FQGNSA. Trimming left V 5 bases short and J 6 bases short, with 11 bases between. CDR3 bases: TGTGCCAGCAGCGCGTCCCGGGTCGAGCAGTACTTC. Residues: CASSASRVEQYF. Drawing the rest from reference TRBV7-2 and TRBJ2-7, the complete variable domain is GAGVSQSPSNKVTEKGKDVELRCDPISGHTALYWYRQSLGQGLEFLIYFQGNSAPDKSGLPSDRFSAERTGGSVSTLTIQRTQQEDSAVYLCASSASRVEQYFGPGTRLTVT.